Given below is one T cell receptor beta chain in context. Its binding antigen is unknown. No base quality information exists; no much larger clone differs at one position. These data belong to a study of shared clonotypes between healthy human individuals (dated by TCRdb to 2019 to 2021). Some background on the complete study: The cohort comprised two women and a few men aged 18 to 49 years. For each donor, CD4 naive and CD4 memory were each given three plates, CD8 naive was given two plates, and CD8 memory was given one plate. Per donor, leukapheresis produced somewhere between about 0.8 and 9 billion PBMCs. To estimate repertoire size and how much clonotype sharing occurs between individuals, the study deeply sequenced the blood TCR repertoires of five healthy adults. To increase sequencing depth and limit assay-specific biases, different laboratories used diverse techniques to prepare libraries and sequence TCR repertoires.

Healthy HIV-negative adults with no recently reported acute infections or vaccinations were included as donors. Only Caucasian adults living in Nashville, Tennessee, USA were represented among the donors. Magnetic negative selection was used to enrich CD4+ T cells, after which naive cells were positively selected on CD45RA and the negative fraction became the memory subset. Blood was collected by leukapheresis, and PBMCs were isolated by Ficoll-Histopaque density gradient centrifugation and then cryopreserved in liquid nitrogen vapor phase. Analytical flow cytometry was used to check the purity and quantity of every magnetically sorted T cell population. Each sorted fraction had its genomic DNA isolated and then quantified by UV absorbance on a Nanodrop 2000c. Using the deep immunoSEQ assay, TCR CDR3 regions were amplified from genomic DNA by multiplex PCR. Extracted genomic DNA from each cell subset was spread evenly across all wells of several immunoSEQ 96-well plates, with each plate serving as a replicate. For sorted subsets, each replicate PCR was loaded with approximately 190 ng genomic DNA, equivalent to 25,000 to 35,000 T cell genomes. Purified libraries were measured with a Qubit 3.0 fluorometer, size-checked on a Bioanalyzer 2100, and measured again with the KAPA Library Quantification kit. Every immunoSEQ 96-well plate was sequenced on a dedicated single-read 150-cycle Illumina NextSeq 550 flow cell. In the authors' own workflow: Because the immunoSEQ output held only junctional sequences and lacked quality scores, the filtering could not match the filtering applied to full-length reads. Sequences were annotated with PyIR, a Python wrapper for IgBLAST v1.9, and V/J genes and CDR3 were assigned using IMGT germline references. Reads with weak V/J assignments (E-value above 1e-6), missing CDR3, stop codons, out-of-frame junctions, or ambiguous translated residues were removed. A V3J clonotype was defined by an identical inferred V gene, J gene, and CDR3 amino acid sequence. Percentage overlap between repertoires was calculated by dividing the number of shared unique clonotypes by the size of the smaller repertoire. RTK rarefaction, the Chao1 estimator, and Recon v2.1 estimates of unobserved clonotypes were used to assess repertoire richness. For all TCRbeta clonotypes obtained by the gDNA method from a handful of donors, generation probabilities were computed with OLGA. TCRdb mirrors the immuneACCESS table, restricted to in-frame sequences. Some clones are absent from its copies; in checked studies, under half trace to an unresolved V gene, and the reason for the others is unknown. V, J and clone size derive from that table, while D and trimming were established from the DNA sequence. This sample is represented by around 2.3 million clones; more than 90% of them were singletons. The top ten clonotypes cover roughly 0.13% of the sample.

Overall results and qualifications from the work: Pairwise subsampling led to the expectation that sequencing depth would affect the degree of clonotype sharing among donors. Compared with non-shared clonotypes, the clonotypes found in all four sorted-subset donors had higher generation probabilities. Larger estimated clonotype richness was generally found for naive subsets than for memory subsets. Across four donors, about 5.2% of naive CD4, more than 3% of naive CD8, roughly 2.3% of memory CD4, and approximately 0.42% of memory CD8 clonotypes were shared. Even with the large sequencing depth, rarefaction of the sorted-subset datasets indicated that sequencing was incomplete. Sampling was restricted to blood, and TCR repertoires in tissues likely differ from the TCR repertoires found in blood. The small number of donors limited the genetic and exposure-history diversity represented.

For CDR1 and CDR2, the germline V gene (reference sequence) lists LNHDA and SQIVND. The CDR3 measures 12 amino acids from cysteine to phenylalanine. The entry retains the CDR3 DNA only, 36 bases that are in frame from base 1. Between the V and J ends, shortened by 4 bases and 7 bases respectively, the junction contains 10 bases. The sequencing input was naive CD4+ T cells sorted from blood. In the paper's terms, the cell subset or site label means: CD45RA+ positively selected. The chain joins TRBV19 to TRBJ1-1, and possibly TRBD1, on 6 matching bases. The receptor was derived from a man younger than 35 in good health. The CDR3 corresponds to CASSTGTHEAFF. The nucleotide sequence is given as TGTGCCAGTAGTACCGGGACACATGAAGCTTTCTTT.